What follows are 32 T cell receptor beta chains derived from one specimen sequenced in a study of radiotherapy plus CTLA-4 blockade in lung cancer (dated by TCRdb to 2016 to 2019). Library creation used the immunoSEQ multiplex PCR assay. The clones in this table, taken by TCRdb from immuneACCESS, are in-frame only. Not every clone is retained; where verified, under half of the shortfall comes from an unresolved V gene, and the cause of the rest is unknown. In all, the sample holds tens of thousands of clones, and around 90% of those were seen once. The ten largest account for over 0.75% of the sample. Sample: peripheral blood, taken from a patient treated with radiotherapy plus ipilimumab. The receptors shown here come from a human donor with non-small cell lung cancer who had stable disease on radiotherapy plus ipilimumab.

The chain employs TRBV9 and TRBJ2-7, with no clear D. Trimming cost V 4 bases and J 1 base, with 9 bases left between them. Germline V gene data show CDR1 as SGDLS and CDR2 as YYNGEE. CDR3 length equals 13 residues. The CDR3 DNA sequence: TGTGCCAGCAGCCCGGACGCATCCTACGAGCAGTACTTC. It codes for CASSPDASYEQYF.

This chain joins TRBV2 and TRBJ2-5, with 8 bases lining up with TRBD2. Germline V gene sequence: CDR1 SNHLY, CDR2 FYNNEI. This CDR3 contains 17 residues. V lost 1 base, J lost 4 bases, and 11 bases stayed unmatched. In nucleotides, the CDR3 is TGTGCCAGCAGTGAAGAGGGTAGCGGGGCGGAATTAGAGACCCAGTACTTC. Its protein product is CASSEEGSGAELETQYF.

The chain combines TRBV6-4 with TRBJ2-2; TRBD2 matches at 8 bases. CDR1 MRHNA and CDR2 SNTAGT come from the germline V gene. V lost 4 bases to trimming and J lost 3 bases; unmatched junction nucleotides: 4. The CDR3 runs 15 residues. The CDR3 loop is CASSAAGGHTGELFF. The CDR3 bases are TGTGCCAGCAGTGCTGCGGGAGGCCACACCGGGGAGCTGTTTTTT.

The gene calls are TRBV7-9 and TRBJ1-2, with a possible D match to TRBD1 (5 bases). The CDR3 totals 16 residues. V dropped 5 bases and J dropped 7 bases, with 23 bases sitting between them. Germline values: CDR1 SEHNR, CDR2 FQNEAQ (reference sequence). Here the CDR3 reads CASSTQGRTIERGYTF. CDR3 DNA: TGTGCCAGCAGCACCCAGGGACGGACGATAGAGCGTGGCTACACCTTC.

The V call is TRBV27, the J call TRBJ1-2, with 9 bases identical to TRBD1. Germline lookup yields CDR1 MNHEY and CDR2 SMNVEV (reference sequence). This CDR3 comprises 15 residues. The junction had 8 bases not matched to a gene; V was cut back by 5 bases and J by 4 bases. The CDR3: CASSTRTGASYGYTF. The CDR3 DNA reads as TGTGCCAGCAGTACCCGGACAGGGGCTAGCTATGGCTACACCTTC.

The chain recombines TRBV7-3 with TRBJ2-1; D is possibly TRBD1 or TRBD2 (5 bases each). V lost 4 bases, J lost 4 bases, and 17 bases lay in between. The CDR3 runs to 16 residues. Per the germline V gene, CDR1 is SGHTA and CDR2 is FQGTGA. CDR3 protein: CASSSTGTNTYNEQFF. The CDR3 nucleotides are TGTGCCAGCAGCTCTACCGGGACCAATACATACAATGAGCAGTTCTTC. The whole variable domain, remainder taken from reference TRBV7-3 and TRBJ2-1, is GAGVSQTPSNKVTEKGKYVELRCDPISGHTALYWYRQSLGQGPEFLIYFQGTGAADDSGLPNDRFFAVRPEGSVSTLKIQRTERGDSAVYLCASSSTGTNTYNEQFFGPGTRLTVL.

This chain links TRBV5-1 with TRBJ2-1, with TRBD1 identical over 10 bases. Germline V gene data show CDR1 as SGHRS and CDR2 as YFSETQ. V dropped 4 bases and J dropped 12; count of bases not matched to a gene: 10. This CDR3 is 14 amino acids long. As DNA, the CDR3 is TGCGCCAGCAGCCGGGGACAGGGGAGTGGATCGCAGTTCTTC. Encoded protein: CASSRGQGSGSQFF. The full variable domain, rest sourced from reference TRBV5-1 and TRBJ2-1, is KAGVTQTPRYLIKTRGQQVTLSCSPISGHRSVSWYQQTPGQGLQFLFEYFSETQRNKGNFPGRFSGRQFSNSRSEMNVSTLELGDSALYLCASSRGQGSGSQFFGPGTRLTVL.

This clone occurred once. V and J are TRBV7-2 and TRBJ2-5; 15 bases are shared with TRBD2. The CDR3 has 18 amino acids. V lost 4 bases to trimming and J lost 5 bases; unmatched junction nucleotides: 11. Germline values: CDR1 SGHTA, CDR2 FQGNSA. Written as DNA, the CDR3 is TGTGCCAGCAGCTCCCGGACTAGCGGGAGGGCCACCAGGGAGACCCAGTACTTC. Translation gives CASSSRTSGRATRETQYF.

The gene calls are TRBV28 and TRBJ2-5; D is tentatively TRBD1 or TRBD2 (5 bases each). Germline CDR1 reads MDHEN; CDR2 reads SYDVKM. This CDR3 comprises 13 residues. V lost 3 bases and J 5 bases, leaving 10 bases between the germline ends. CDR3 sequence reads: CASSFGGVETQYF. CDR3 bases: TGTGCCAGCAGTTTTGGGGGAGTGGAGACCCAGTACTTC.

V is TRBV7-9 and J is TRBJ1-2; 7 positions match TRBD1. CDR3 length: 16 amino acids. Germline V CDR1 and CDR2: SEHNR, FQNEAQ (reference sequence). V dropped 1 base and J dropped 1; count of bases not matched to a gene: 6. The CDR3 coding sequence is TGTGCCAGCAGCTTAGGAGGAGCAGGGGGTAACTATGGCTACACCTTC. Translated: CASSLGGAGGNYGYTF.

The rearrangement uses TRBV28 and TRBJ2-7, with D hard to call. In germline, CDR1 is MDHEN, CDR2 SYDVKM. CDR3 size: 11 residues. Between the trimmed V and J ends, which lost 2 bases and 5 bases, there was a span of 4 bases. CDR3 nucleotides: TGTGCCAGCAGTTTACTTCACGAGCAGTACTTC. Its protein is CASSLLHEQYF.

The rearrangement links TRBV9 to TRBJ2-5; D possibly corresponds to TRBD2 (5 bases). Trimming cost V 2 bases and J 7 bases, with 21 bases left between them. CDR3 length equals 16 residues. Germline-derived CDR1 and CDR2 are SGDLS and YYNGEE. The CDR3 reads CASSVSPGPESGTQYF. The CDR3, as DNA: TGTGCCAGCAGCGTGAGCCCGGGCCCGGAAAGCGGGACCCAGTACTTC.

The J gene is TRBJ2-3, the V gene TRBV5-1, with 8 bases lining up with TRBD1. The CDR3 runs to 15 residues. V trimming: 4 bases; J trimming: 2 bases; junction bases outside the gene matches: 6. Germline values: CDR1 SGHRS, CDR2 YFSETQ. CDR3 amino acids: CASSNGQGTTDTQYF. The CDR3 DNA is TGCGCCAGCAGCAACGGACAGGGCACCACAGATACGCAGTATTTT.

The V call is TRBV28, the J call TRBJ1-6; a weak D match, TRBD1 (5 bases). The CDR3 runs to 17 residues. V lost 5 bases and J lost 7, with 21 bases in between. Germline loops: CDR1 MDHEN, CDR2 SYDVKM. The CDR3, as DNA: TGTGCCAGCAGTATCCTCCAAGGGGCCCCGCGGAATTCACCCCTCCACTTT. Protein product: CASSILQGAPRNSPLHF.

CDR3 residues: CASSLVSDPSYEQYF. The CDR3 nucleotides are TGTGCCAGCAGCTTGGTTAGCGACCCCTCCTACGAGCAGTACTTC. The rearrangement links TRBV5-5 to TRBJ2-7, with D possibly matching TRBD2 (5 bases). CDR3 length: 15 amino acids. V dropped 0 bases and J dropped 0 bases, with 10 bases sitting between them. Germline CDR1 is SGHKS and CDR2 is YYEKEE (reference sequence).

V and J are TRBV18 and TRBJ2-7, with 7 bases lining up with TRBD1. V was pared by 2 bases and J by 5 bases, with 9 bases of the junction left unmatched. Germline lookup yields CDR1 KGHSH and CDR2 LQKENI. CDR3 size: 15 residues. As DNA, the CDR3 is TGTGCCAGCTCACCAACAACGACAGGGTGCCACGAGCAGTACTTC. This gives the protein CASSPTTTGCHEQYF.

The chain employs TRBV20-1 and TRBJ2-1; possibly TRBD2 for D (5 bases). CDR1 is DFQATT and CDR2 is SNEGSKA in the germline V gene (reference sequence). The CDR3 runs 11 residues. Trimming left V 6 bases short and J 10 bases short, with 13 bases between. CDR3 DNA: TGCAGTGCCCATGGACTCACCGAGCAGTTCTTC. Translated: CSAHGLTEQFF.

This clone was observed a single time. The chain combines TRBV30 with TRBJ2-5, with a weak D call TRBD2 (6 bases). This CDR3 contains 15 residues. Germline-derived CDR1 and CDR2 are GTSNPN and SVGIG (reference sequence). The V gene lost 5 bases and the J gene lost 5 bases, with 21 bases spanning the gap. DNA for the CDR3: TGTGCCTGGGGATCTTTGTTCGGGGGTGGGGAGACCCAGTACTTC. Translating it yields CAWGSLFGGGETQYF. The variable domain in full, with the rest retrieved from reference TRBV30 and TRBJ2-5, is SQTIHQWPATLVQPVGSPLSLECTVEGTSNPNLYWYRQAAGRGLQLLFYSVGIGQISSEVPQNLSASRPQDRQFILSSKKLLLSDSGFYLCAWGSLFGGGETQYFGPGTRLLVL.

CDR3 nucleotides: TGCGCCAGCAGCGGACACGGGACTCCATCGGACAATGAGCAGTTCTTC. It is translated as CASSGHGTPSDNEQFF. This chain joins TRBV5-1 and TRBJ2-1; D might be TRBD2 (6 bases). Trimming pared 4 bases from V and 5 bases from J, leaving 19 bases between. Germline V lookup: CDR1 SGHRS, CDR2 YFSETQ. CDR3 length equals 16 residues. Looking up the rest from reference TRBV5-1 and TRBJ2-1 gives the full variable domain: KAGVTQTPRYLIKTRGQQVTLSCSPISGHRSVSWYQQTPGQGLQFLFEYFSETQRNKGNFPGRFSGRQFSNSRSEMNVSTLELGDSALYLCASSGHGTPSDNEQFFGPGTRLTVL.

The chain carries TRBV5-4 and TRBJ1-5, with D unresolved. From germline, CDR1 is SGHNT and CDR2 YYREEE (reference sequence). V was clipped by 2 bases and J by 8 bases, with 14 bases between them. The length of the CDR3 is 14 residues. CDR3 sequence (DNA): TGTGCCAGCAGCTTTGGCCCGTACGAGGAGCCCCAGCATTTT. Translating gives CASSFGPYEEPQHF.

CDR3 sequence reads: CASSEPGGPYEQYF. The CDR3 bases are TGTGCCAGCAGTGAACCGGGGGGTCCCTACGAGCAGTACTTC. The chain carries TRBV25-1 and TRBJ2-7; 7 nucleotides line up with TRBD2. Germline CDR1 is MGHDK and CDR2 is SYGVNS. The CDR3 totals 14 residues. With V trimmed by 2 bases and J by 2 bases, 3 bases remained unmatched.

V is TRBV7-2 and J is TRBJ2-5; D gene ambiguous. V was pared by 5 bases and J by 10 bases, with 17 bases between. Germline values: CDR1 SGHTA, CDR2 FQGNSA. The CDR3 is 13 amino acids. This chain's CDR3 is CASSGSTIEVQYF. The CDR3 DNA reads as TGTGCCAGCAGCGGATCGACAATAGAGGTCCAGTACTTC. Filled out from reference TRBV7-2 and TRBJ2-5, the complete variable domain reads GAGVSQSPSNKVTEKGKDVELRCDPISGHTALYWYRQSLGQGLEFLIYFQGNSAPDKSGLPSDRFSAERTGGSVSTLTIQRTQQEDSAVYLCASSGSTIEVQYFGPGTRLLVL.

V usage is TRBV7-3 and J usage is TRBJ2-1; 8 nucleotides align to TRBD1. Trimming took 3 bases from V and 5 from J; bases not matched to a gene: 9. The length of the CDR3 is 16 residues. In germline, CDR1 is SGHTA, CDR2 FQGTGA. The CDR3 reads CASSFRRTGFNNEQFF. The CDR3 nucleotides are TGTGCCAGCAGCTTTAGGCGGACAGGGTTCAACAATGAGCAGTTCTTC.

The chain has TRBV7-6 and TRBJ2-7; TRBD2 agrees at 10 bases. TRBJ2-1 explains the end of the DNA better; the J call may be wrong. Germline CDR1 reads SGHVS; CDR2 reads FNYEAQ. The CDR3 runs 17 residues. The CDR3 reads CASSRESGGVKYNEQFF. The CDR3 coding sequence is TGTGCCAGCAGCCGGGAGAGCGGGGGGGTTAAATACAATGAGCAGTTCTTC.

In this sample, this clone turned up a few times. V is TRBV14 and J is TRBJ2-7; D remains unclear. CDR1 SGHDN and CDR2 FVKESK come from the germline V gene. This CDR3 is built from 11 residues. V dropped 4 bases and J dropped 3 bases, with 4 bases sitting between them. In DNA, the CDR3 is TGTGCCAGCAGCCCGATCTACGAGCAGTACTTC. This codes for CASSPIYEQYF.

The V call is TRBV28, the J call TRBJ2-1; TRBD1 matches 9 bases. The germline gives CDR1 MDHEN, CDR2 SYDVKM. The CDR3 is 15 residues long. The trim removed 7 bases at V and 4 bases at J, leaving 8 bases unmatched. In DNA, the CDR3 is TGTGCCAGCACCGTCACAGGGGGCGCTTACAATGAGCAGTTCTTC. Translation gives CASTVTGGAYNEQFF.

The chain combines TRBV7-6 with TRBJ2-3; 11 bases match TRBD2. The V and J ends lost 3 bases and 2 bases, in that order; junction bases with no gene match: 1. CDR1 is SGHVS and CDR2 is FNYEAQ in the germline V gene. This CDR3 has 15 amino acids. The CDR3 coding sequence is TGTGCCAGCAGCTTGGGACTAGCGGCCACAGATACGCAGTATTTT. Translating it yields CASSLGLAATDTQYF.

The chain employs TRBV5-1 and TRBJ2-7; 8 bases align to TRBD1. J gave up 6 bases and V 0 bases, and 5 bases lay outside the gene matches. This CDR3 comprises 14 residues. Germline values: CDR1 SGHRS, CDR2 YFSETQ. CDR3 region: CASSLGYDRGEQYF. For the CDR3, the DNA is TGCGCCAGCAGCTTGGGGTACGACAGGGGCGAGCAGTACTTC.

The gene calls are TRBV29-1 and TRBJ2-1, with 9 bases fitting TRBD1. The CDR3 contains 15 residues. CDR1 is SQVTM and CDR2 is ANQGSEA in the germline V gene. V dropped 6 bases and J dropped 2; count of bases not matched to a gene: 8. CDR3 region: CSVGGRQGAYNEQFF. The DNA of the CDR3 is TGCAGCGTGGGGGGCCGACAGGGGGCCTACAATGAGCAGTTCTTC.

The chain links TRBV5-1 to TRBJ2-4; 7 bases align to TRBD1. The V gene's germline CDR1 is SGHRS and CDR2 YFSETQ. J was trimmed by 0 bases and V by 4 bases; bases with no gene match: 4. The CDR3 is made up of 15 amino acids. This CDR3 is CASSRDSEAKNIQYF. CDR3 bases: TGCGCCAGCAGCCGGGACAGTGAAGCCAAAAACATTCAGTACTTC.

V gene TRBV10-3 combines with J gene TRBJ2-7; 8 positions match TRBD2. The CDR3 has 15 residues. Trimming cost V 4 bases and J 1 base; bases outside gene matches: 6. Looked up from germline, CDR1 is ENHRY and CDR2 is SYGVKD. DNA for the CDR3: TGTGCCATCAGTGGGACTAGCCCTTTTTCCTACGAGCAGTACTTC. This codes for CAISGTSPFSYEQYF.

The DNA for the CDR3 is TGTGCCAGCAGTTTAACGGCGGTGTCCTACGAGCAGTACTTC. This gives the protein CASSLTAVSYEQYF. The chain uses TRBV27 and TRBJ2-7; D gene uncertain. V was cut by 2 bases and J by 1 base, with 9 bases left in between. The CDR3 totals 14 residues. Germline CDR1 reads MNHEY; CDR2 reads SMNVEV (reference sequence).